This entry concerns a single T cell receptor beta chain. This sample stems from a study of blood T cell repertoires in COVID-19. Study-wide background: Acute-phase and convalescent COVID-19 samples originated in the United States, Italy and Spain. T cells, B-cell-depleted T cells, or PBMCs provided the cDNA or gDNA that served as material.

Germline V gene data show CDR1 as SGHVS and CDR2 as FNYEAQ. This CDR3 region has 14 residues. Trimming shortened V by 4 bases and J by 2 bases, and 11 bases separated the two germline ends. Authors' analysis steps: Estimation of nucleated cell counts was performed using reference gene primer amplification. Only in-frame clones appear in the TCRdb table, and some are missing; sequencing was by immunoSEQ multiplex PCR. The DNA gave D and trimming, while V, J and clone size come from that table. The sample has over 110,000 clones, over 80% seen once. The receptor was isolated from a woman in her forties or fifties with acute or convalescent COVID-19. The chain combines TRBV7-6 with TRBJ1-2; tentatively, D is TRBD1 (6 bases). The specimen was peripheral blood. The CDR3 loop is CASSSGTRNYGYTF. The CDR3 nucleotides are TGTGCCAGCAGCTCAGGGACACGGAACTATGGCTACACCTTC.